Listed below are T cell receptor beta chains from one sample, sequenced in a study of shared clonotypes between healthy human individuals. Method: immunoSEQ multiplex PCR; TCRdb's copy keeps in-frame clones and lacks some. Of about 2.4 million clones in the sample, around 94% were seen once. Input material: naive CD4+ T cells sorted from blood. Every receptor here comes from a man aged 18-30 years in good health. CDR3s include the opening cysteine and the closing phenylalanine or tryptophan. Each record gives: V gene, J gene, clone size, D gene, CDR3 DNA, CDR3 protein. D genes are given only for firm matches. Not all rows give a size; the values are once, few, many and, for expanded clones, a class.

V gene: TRBV7-9
J gene: TRBJ2-7
clone size: -
D gene: TRBD2
CDR3 DNA: TGTGCCAGCGCTCTGACTAGCGGGACCTACGAGCAGTACTTC
CDR3 protein: CASALTSGTYEQYF

V gene: TRBV28
J gene: TRBJ2-5
clone size: once
D gene: TRBD2
CDR3 DNA: TGTGCCAGCAGACTTACGGGGGGGGAGACCCAGTACTTC
CDR3 protein: CASRLTGGETQYF

V gene: TRBV11-2
J gene: TRBJ1-1
clone size: -
D gene: -
CDR3 DNA: TGTGCCAGCAGCTTAGTGTCGGGCAGTTTGAACACTGAAGCTTTCTTT
CDR3 protein: CASSLVSGSLNTEAFF

V gene: TRBV5-4
J gene: TRBJ1-1
clone size: -
D gene: -
CDR3 DNA: TGTGCCAGCAGCTTCGTGGGTGGCACTGAAGCTTTCTTT
CDR3 protein: CASSFVGGTEAFF

V gene: TRBV19
J gene: TRBJ2-3
clone size: -
D gene: -
CDR3 DNA: TGTGCCACCCAAAAGGGGCGTCCCACAGATACGCAGTATTTT
CDR3 protein: CATQKGRPTDTQYF

V gene: TRBV6-6
J gene: TRBJ1-4
clone size: few
D gene: -
CDR3 DNA: TGTGCCAGCATTCAGGCGGGAGAAAAACTGTTTTTT
CDR3 protein: CASIQAGEKLFF

V gene: TRBV7-8
J gene: TRBJ2-7
clone size: once
D gene: -
CDR3 DNA: TGTGCCAGCAGCAGGGGACAAAGCTCCTACGAGCAGTACTTC
CDR3 protein: CASSRGQSSYEQYF

V gene: TRBV5-1
J gene: TRBJ2-5
clone size: -
D gene: -
CDR3 DNA: TGCGCCAGCAGCGGCGGACTCGAATCAGAGACCCAGTACTTC
CDR3 protein: CASSGGLESETQYF

V gene: TRBV7-9
J gene: TRBJ1-4
clone size: -
D gene: -
CDR3 DNA: TGTGCCAGCAGCTCAGAATCAACTAATGAAAAACTGTTTTTT
CDR3 protein: CASSSESTNEKLFF

V gene: TRBV7-8
J gene: TRBJ2-5
clone size: -
D gene: TRBD1
CDR3 DNA: TGTGCCAGCAGCTTCTCAGGGGGCGCAGGGGAGACCCAGTACTTC
CDR3 protein: CASSFSGGAGETQYF

V gene: TRBV28
J gene: TRBJ2-2
clone size: -
D gene: TRBD1
CDR3 DNA: TGTGCCACCCGACAGGGTCCGAACACCGGGGAGCTGTTTTTT
CDR3 protein: CATRQGPNTGELFF

V gene: TRBV27
J gene: TRBJ1-1
clone size: few
D gene: -
CDR3 DNA: TGTGCCAGCAGTTCGGAGTACACTGAAGCTTTCTTT
CDR3 protein: CASSSEYTEAFF

V gene: TRBV19
J gene: TRBJ2-2
clone size: -
D gene: -
CDR3 DNA: TGTGCCAGTAGCCAACTAGCTTACGCGAACACCGGGGAGCTGTTTTTT
CDR3 protein: CASSQLAYANTGELFF

V gene: TRBV29-1
J gene: TRBJ2-1
clone size: -
D gene: -
CDR3 DNA: TGCAGCGTTGAAGAGTCCCCTTTGGGCGGGGAGCAGTTCTTC
CDR3 protein: CSVEESPLGGEQFF

V gene: TRBV18
J gene: TRBJ1-1
clone size: -
D gene: -
CDR3 DNA: TGTGCCAGCTCACCGGGGGGGAGCACTGAAGCTTTCTTT
CDR3 protein: CASSPGGSTEAFF

V gene: TRBV30
J gene: TRBJ1-5
clone size: -
D gene: TRBD1
CDR3 DNA: TGTGCCTTAAGACAGGGAGGGAGCAATCAGCCCCAGCATTTT
CDR3 protein: CALRQGGSNQPQHF

V gene: TRBV7-3
J gene: TRBJ1-2
clone size: -
D gene: -
CDR3 DNA: TGTGCCAGCAGCGCCAACGCGGGGAGCCCTCTCACCTTC
CDR3 protein: CASSANAGSPLTF

V gene: TRBV25-1
J gene: TRBJ1-6
clone size: -
D gene: -
CDR3 DNA: TGTGCCAGCAGAAACACCGACAGGTTTTATAATTCACCCCTCCACTTT
CDR3 protein: CASRNTDRFYNSPLHF

V gene: TRBV7-2
J gene: TRBJ2-7
clone size: once
D gene: TRBD2
CDR3 DNA: TGTGCCAGCAACCCCTCCTCTAGCGGCTCCTACGAGCAGTACTTC
CDR3 protein: CASNPSSSGSYEQYF

V gene: TRBV5-4
J gene: TRBJ2-1
clone size: -
D gene: -
CDR3 DNA: TGTGCCAGCAGCTTGGATCCCGGCGGGATGAGCTCCTACAATGAGCAGTTCTTC
CDR3 protein: CASSLDPGGMSSYNEQFF

V gene: TRBV6-5
J gene: TRBJ1-6
clone size: -
D gene: -
CDR3 DNA: TGTGCCAGCAGTTACCGGGGGCGCAGTCATTCACCCCTCCACTTT
CDR3 protein: CASSYRGRSHSPLHF

V gene: TRBV7-2
J gene: TRBJ1-1
clone size: -
D gene: -
CDR3 DNA: TGTGCCAGCAGCTTAGTTCCGGTGAACACTGAAGCTTTCTTT
CDR3 protein: CASSLVPVNTEAFF

V gene: TRBV18
J gene: TRBJ2-5
clone size: -
D gene: TRBD2
CDR3 DNA: TGTGCCAGCTCACCACCGGCGGGAGAAGAGACCCAGTACTTC
CDR3 protein: CASSPPAGEETQYF

V gene: TRBV7-3
J gene: TRBJ2-3
clone size: -
D gene: -
CDR3 DNA: TGTGCCAGCAGCTTAGACAGGAGCACAGATACGCAGTATTTT
CDR3 protein: CASSLDRSTDTQYF

V gene: TRBV5-1
J gene: TRBJ2-6
clone size: once
D gene: -
CDR3 DNA: TGCGCCAGCAGCTTGGGGACACGCTCTGGGGCCAACGTCCTGACTTTC
CDR3 protein: CASSLGTRSGANVLTF

V gene: TRBV5-6
J gene: TRBJ1-1
clone size: -
D gene: TRBD1
CDR3 DNA: TGTGCCAGCAGCTTGTGGGCGGGACAGGGGATTTTCGCTGAAGCTTTCTTT
CDR3 protein: CASSLWAGQGIFAEAFF

V gene: TRBV2
J gene: TRBJ2-5
clone size: -
D gene: -
CDR3 DNA: TGTGCCAGCGAAACAGGGTCGGAGACCCAGTACTTC
CDR3 protein: CASETGSETQYF

V gene: TRBV30
J gene: TRBJ2-1
clone size: -
D gene: -
CDR3 DNA: TGTGCCTGGACCCTCCAGGGCCCCAATGAGCAGTTCTTC
CDR3 protein: CAWTLQGPNEQFF

V gene: TRBV23-1
J gene: TRBJ2-7
clone size: -
D gene: -
CDR3 DNA: TGCGCCAGCAGTTCGACTTTTGGGGGAGGATTCTCCTACGAGCAGTACTTC
CDR3 protein: CASSSTFGGGFSYEQYF

V gene: TRBV6-1
J gene: TRBJ1-2
clone size: -
D gene: TRBD1
CDR3 DNA: TGTGCCAGCAGTGAAAGGGGACAGGGCACGAAGGGCTACACCTTC
CDR3 protein: CASSERGQGTKGYTF

V gene: TRBV30
J gene: TRBJ2-7
clone size: -
D gene: TRBD1
CDR3 DNA: TGTGCCTTTGGACAGGGCTACGAGCAGTACTTC
CDR3 protein: CAFGQGYEQYF

V gene: TRBV27
J gene: TRBJ2-1
clone size: -
D gene: -
CDR3 DNA: TGTGCCAGCAGTTTAATCTTAGCTTCCTACAATGAGCAGTTCTTC
CDR3 protein: CASSLILASYNEQFF

V gene: TRBV7-3
J gene: TRBJ1-1
clone size: few
D gene: TRBD1
CDR3 DNA: TGTGCCAGCAGCTCGACAGGGAGGACTGAAGCTTTCTTT
CDR3 protein: CASSSTGRTEAFF

V gene: TRBV23-1
J gene: TRBJ1-3
clone size: -
D gene: TRBD1
CDR3 DNA: TGCGCCAGCAGTCCCCCGGGACAGGGTACTTCAGGAAACACCATATATTTT
CDR3 protein: CASSPPGQGTSGNTIYF

V gene: TRBV6-5
J gene: TRBJ2-6
clone size: -
D gene: TRBD1
CDR3 DNA: TGTGCCAGTAGGACAGGGGCTGGGGCCAACGTCCTGACTTTC
CDR3 protein: CASRTGAGANVLTF

V gene: TRBV7-2
J gene: TRBJ1-1
clone size: -
D gene: -
CDR3 DNA: TGTGCCAGCAGCCCGCGCCGCGCAGGAGCTTTCTTT
CDR3 protein: CASSPRRAGAFF

V gene: TRBV11-2
J gene: TRBJ1-1
clone size: -
D gene: -
CDR3 DNA: TGTGCCAGCAGCGGCGGGGCTGAAGCTTTCTTT
CDR3 protein: CASSGGAEAFF

V gene: TRBV2
J gene: TRBJ2-2
clone size: -
D gene: -
CDR3 DNA: TGTGCCAGCAGTGAGGATTGGGCCACGGACACCGGGGAGCTGTTTTTT
CDR3 protein: CASSEDWATDTGELFF

V gene: TRBV7-8
J gene: TRBJ1-2
clone size: -
D gene: -
CDR3 DNA: TGTGCCAGCAGCTTAGCGCGGGGGACCAGTGGCTACACCTTC
CDR3 protein: CASSLARGTSGYTF

V gene: TRBV10-3
J gene: TRBJ2-4
clone size: -
D gene: TRBD1
CDR3 DNA: TGTGCCATCAGCCCCGGACAGGGGGCAGGAAACATTCAGTACTTC
CDR3 protein: CAISPGQGAGNIQYF

V gene: TRBV5-1
J gene: TRBJ1-1
clone size: -
D gene: -
CDR3 DNA: TGCGCCAGCAGCTTGGTGGGGGAGAGGGACACTGAAGCTTTCTTT
CDR3 protein: CASSLVGERDTEAFF